This TCR beta chain was recovered during a study of cytomegalovirus exposure and HLA in healthy donors. With regard to this clone: Its specificity is not known.

The PCR had 60 Vbeta and 13 Jbeta primers. Produced via immunoSEQ multiplex PCR; TCRdb's table is partial and in-frame only. The sample gives over 150,000 clones, approximately 78% of which show up once; 5.5% to 7.5% is in the top ten. The study, taken as a whole, reports: Apart from CMV serostatus, no immune exposure information was available. TCR sequences were mostly rare, though some public TCRs occurred in many donors. Later analysis placed DRB1 highest and HLA-C lowest in TCR association rates, which differed by HLA locus.

Trimming removed 2 bases from V and 10 bases from J, with 6 bases in between. Germline assignment: CDR1 SGHAT and CDR2 FQNNGV. The CDR3 contains 11 residues. J is TRBJ2-4 and V is TRBV11-2; D not resolved. The TCR was taken from a woman between 45 and 65 years old in good health and CMV-seropositive. The sample taken for sequencing was PBMCs. This chain's CDR3 is CASSLNGIQYF. CDR3 nucleotide sequence: TGTGCCAGCAGCTTAAACGGTATTCAGTACTTC.